What follows are 19 T cell receptor beta chains derived from one specimen sequenced in a study of shared clonotypes between healthy human individuals. Data came from immunoSEQ multiplex PCR; TCRdb stores just in-frame clones and leaves some out. This sample has some 470,000 clones, with approximately 80% found just once. Sequencing was carried out using PBMCs. These receptors were collected from a woman in her thirties or forties in good health. Some clones in this sample may be carry-over from other donors' samples.

This clone was counted at least ten times. This chain links TRBV7-2 with TRBJ1-2, with a weak D call TRBD1 (6 bases). The CDR3 runs 17 residues. CDR1 and CDR2 (germline): SGHTA, FQGNSA. With 5 bases removed from V and 4 bases from J, the gap between germline ends came to 23 bases. The DNA for the CDR3 is TGTGCCAGCAGCCCGACCAGGGCAGGGGCTGAGGCCTATGGCTACACCTTC. This sequence encodes CASSPTRAGAEAYGYTF. The variable domain in full, with the rest retrieved from reference TRBV7-2 and TRBJ1-2, is GAGVSQSPSNKVTEKGKDVELRCDPISGHTALYWYRQSLGQGLEFLIYFQGNSAPDKSGLPSDRFSAERTGGSVSTLTIQRTQQEDSAVYLCASSPTRAGAEAYGYTFGSGTRLTVV.

The chain carries TRBV29-1 and TRBJ2-1, with TRBD2 matching 12 bases. This CDR3 is built from 15 residues. Germline V CDR1 and CDR2: SQVTM, ANQGSEA. V was pared by 6 bases and J by 4 bases, with 7 bases of the junction left unmatched. The DNA of the CDR3 is TGCAGCGTCAGACGGACTAGCGGGGTGTACAATGAGCAGTTCTTC. Protein: CSVRRTSGVYNEQFF.

A word on this clone: Compared with germline, one end of the junction differs, possibly owing to a read error. In DNA, the CDR3 is TGTGCTAGCAGCCAACAGTCCGGGACGGCTTTGGGGGAGCTGTTTTTT. Its translation is CASSQQSGTALGELFF. The chain carries TRBV7-7 and TRBJ2-2, with D possibly being TRBD1 or TRBD2 (5 bases each). The germline V gene has CDR1 SSHAT and CDR2 FNYEAQ (reference sequence). This CDR3 is built from 16 residues. The full variable domain, with the rest looked up from reference TRBV7-7 and TRBJ2-2, is GAGVSQSPRYKVTKRGQDVTLRCDPISSHATLYWYQQALGQGPEFLTYFNYEAQPDKSGLPSDRFSAERPEGSISTLTIQRTEQRDSAMYRCASSQQSGTALGELFFGEGSRLTVL.

This clone was detected only once. V gene TRBV6-1 combines with J gene TRBJ1-1, with 7 bases matching TRBD1. Trimming removed 4 bases from V and 2 bases from J; junction bases left unmatched: 4. CDR1 and CDR2 (germline): MNHNS, SASEGT. There are 14 residues in the CDR3. This CDR3 reads CASSVWTGNTEAFF. The CDR3 nucleotides are TGTGCCAGCAGTGTATGGACAGGCAACACTGAAGCTTTCTTT.

The chain has TRBV6-6 and TRBJ1-5; D call uncertain. The CDR3 loop spans 13 amino acids. The germline CDR1 and CDR2 sequences are MNHNY and SVGAGI (reference sequence). V dropped 6 bases and J dropped 3 bases, with 9 bases sitting between them. CDR3 nucleotides: TGTGCCAGCAGGTACGGGGACAATCAGCCCCAGCATTTT. As protein: CASRYGDNQPQHF.

The chain is built from TRBV5-1 and TRBJ1-3; D is unclear. The length of the CDR3 is 12 residues. In germline, CDR1 is SGHRS, CDR2 YFSETQ. With 4 bases removed from V and 3 bases from J, the gap between germline ends came to 5 bases. CDR3 loop: CASSEDGNTIYF. The CDR3 bases are TGCGCCAGCAGCGAGGATGGAAACACCATATATTTT.

The genes are TRBV29-1 and TRBJ2-7, with D perhaps matching TRBD2 (5 bases). Deletions cut 7 bases from V and 7 bases from J, with 14 bases between. The CDR3 extends over 11 amino acids. CDR1 SQVTM and CDR2 ANQGSEA come from the germline V gene. For the CDR3, the DNA is TGCAGCGCCCAACTAGGGATTGAGCAGTACTTC. This encodes CSAQLGIEQYF.

In regard to this clone: Just one base apart from a much larger clone, this may be a read error. The genes are TRBV27 and TRBJ1-5, with D perhaps matching TRBD1 (6 bases). Germline V CDR1 and CDR2: MNHEY, SMNVEV (reference sequence). The V end was cut by 5 bases, the J end by 6 bases, with 17 bases between. This CDR3 has 15 residues. CDR3 sequence (DNA): TGTGCCAGCAGTAAAGGGGACATTGAGAGTCAGCCCCAGCATTTT. Translated: CASSKGDIESQPQHF.

The chain uses TRBV4-1 and TRBJ2-5; TRBD2 aligns across 12 bases. This CDR3 is built from 19 residues. Germline V CDR1 and CDR2: MGHRA, YSYEKL. Germline trimming cut 4 bases from V and 4 bases from J; bases unmatched to any gene: 16. CDR3 nucleotides: TGCGCCAGCAGCCCTGGGGGGGGGAGACTAGCGGGAGAGTTAGAGACCCAGTACTTC. Its translation: CASSPGGGRLAGELETQYF.

The chain employs TRBV5-1 and TRBJ2-7; D is perhaps TRBD2 (5 bases). Germline V lookup: CDR1 SGHRS, CDR2 YFSETQ. The ends were cut back, 3 bases at V and 0 bases at J, with 13 bases in the middle. The CDR3 has 15 amino acids. This chain's CDR3 is CASSSGLGSSYEQYF. DNA of the CDR3: TGCGCCAGCAGCTCAGGACTGGGGAGCTCCTACGAGCAGTACTTC.

The chain's CDR3 is CASSVVVGANTGELFF. The CDR3 DNA follows: TGTGCCAGCAGCGTAGTGGTAGGAGCGAACACCGGGGAGCTGTTTTTT. The chain combines TRBV9 with TRBJ2-2; the D is unclear. The CDR3 consists of 16 residues. Germline CDR1 SGDLS, CDR2 YYNGEE. Trimming cost V 0 bases and J 0 bases, with 9 bases left between them.

This clone has just one count. The rearrangement uses TRBV27 and TRBJ1-1, with a weak D call TRBD1 (6 bases). V dropped 2 bases and J dropped 7 bases, with 14 bases sitting between them. Per the germline V gene, CDR1 is MNHEY and CDR2 is SMNVEV (reference sequence). CDR3 length: 14 amino acids. CDR3 bases: TGTGCCAGCAGTTTAAGCCCTCACAGGGTTGAAGCTTTCTTT. The encoded protein is CASSLSPHRVEAFF.

The chain carries TRBV28 and TRBJ2-7; D uncertain. Germline-derived CDR1 and CDR2 are MDHEN and SYDVKM. This CDR3 comprises 12 residues. With 4 bases removed from V and 8 bases from J, the gap between germline ends came to 12 bases. The CDR3 DNA reads TGTGCCAGCAGTTCTTCTGATTGGCAGCAGTACTTC. Translation: CASSSSDWQQYF.

The chain joins TRBV19 to TRBJ2-7; 13 positions match TRBD2. CDR1 is LNHDA and CDR2 is SQIVND in the germline V gene (reference sequence). The CDR3 length is 17 residues. V shed 6 bases, J shed 1 base, and the junction held 9 bases outside the gene matches. The CDR3 spells CASSPPWGLAGSYEQYF. DNA for the CDR3: TGTGCCAGTAGCCCTCCGTGGGGACTAGCGGGGTCCTACGAGCAGTACTTC. Complete variable domain (other parts from reference TRBV19 and TRBJ2-7): DGGITQSPKYLFRKEGQNVTLSCEQNLNHDAMYWYRQDPGQGLRLIYYSQIVNDFQKGDIAEGYSVSREKKESFPLTVTSAQKNPTAFYLCASSPPWGLAGSYEQYFGPGTRLTVT.

The chain carries TRBV4-2 and TRBJ1-2; D uncertain. V lost 0 bases to trimming and J lost 4 bases, with 12 bases between them. The germline gives CDR1 LGHNA, CDR2 YNFKEQ. The CDR3 spans 15 residues. CDR3 region: CASSQEMAEFYGYTF. The CDR3 DNA follows: TGTGCCAGCAGCCAAGAGATGGCTGAATTCTATGGCTACACCTTC.

The chain couples TRBV4-2 to TRBJ2-3, with a tentative D call TRBD2 (5 bases). V was trimmed by 3 bases and J by 0 bases, leaving 16 bases between them. Germline loops: CDR1 LGHNA, CDR2 YNFKEQ. The CDR3 extends over 17 amino acids. CDR3 loop: CASSQPQRKSSTDTQYF. For the CDR3, the DNA is TGTGCCAGCAGCCAGCCACAGCGGAAGAGTAGCACAGATACGCAGTATTTT.

The chain has TRBV10-2 and TRBJ2-4; 7 positions agree with TRBD1. Trimming took 3 bases from V and 2 from J; bases not matched to a gene: 7. This CDR3 has 16 amino acids. The germline CDR1 and CDR2 sequences are WSHSY and SAAADI. The CDR3 loop reads CASSDRRQGTKNIQYF. In nucleotides, the CDR3 is TGCGCCAGCAGTGATCGGAGACAGGGTACCAAAAACATTCAGTACTTC.

The V gene is TRBV5-1, the J gene TRBJ2-1, with TRBD2 matching over 9 bases. Germline CDR1 is SGHRS and CDR2 is YFSETQ. V lost 5 bases and J lost 9; bases outside the gene matches: 6. The CDR3 is made up of 13 amino acids. The CDR3 reads CASRLSGRFEQFF. The DNA for the CDR3 is TGCGCCAGCAGACTGAGCGGGAGGTTTGAGCAGTTCTTC.

This rearrangement joins TRBV5-1 to TRBJ2-5, with D maybe TRBD1 (6 bases). The V and J ends lost 4 bases and 1 base respectively, with 11 bases between them. The CDR3 extends over 14 amino acids. Germline V CDR1 and CDR2: SGHRS, YFSETQ. CDR3 protein: CASSPGHLQETQYF. Written as DNA, the CDR3 is TGCGCCAGCAGCCCGGGACACCTCCAAGAGACCCAGTACTTC.